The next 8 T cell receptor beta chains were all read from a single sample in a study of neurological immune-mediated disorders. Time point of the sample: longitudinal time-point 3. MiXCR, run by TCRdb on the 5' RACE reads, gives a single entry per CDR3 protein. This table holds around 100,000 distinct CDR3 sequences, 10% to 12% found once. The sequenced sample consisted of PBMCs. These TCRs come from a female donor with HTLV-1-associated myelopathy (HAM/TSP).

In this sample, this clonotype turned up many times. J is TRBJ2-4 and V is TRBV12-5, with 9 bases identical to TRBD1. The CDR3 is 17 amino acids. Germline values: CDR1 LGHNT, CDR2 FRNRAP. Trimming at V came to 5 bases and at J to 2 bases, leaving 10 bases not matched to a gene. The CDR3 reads CASGAPRDRETKNIQYF. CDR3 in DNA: TGTGCTAGTGGTGCCCCACGGGACAGGGAAACCAAAAACATTCAGTACTTC. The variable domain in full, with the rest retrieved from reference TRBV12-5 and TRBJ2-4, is DARVTQTPRHKVTEMGQEVTMRCQPILGHNTVFWYRQTMMQGLELLAYFRNRAPLDDSGMPKDRFSAEMPDATLATLKIQPSEPRDSAVYFCASGAPRDRETKNIQYFGAGTRLSVL.

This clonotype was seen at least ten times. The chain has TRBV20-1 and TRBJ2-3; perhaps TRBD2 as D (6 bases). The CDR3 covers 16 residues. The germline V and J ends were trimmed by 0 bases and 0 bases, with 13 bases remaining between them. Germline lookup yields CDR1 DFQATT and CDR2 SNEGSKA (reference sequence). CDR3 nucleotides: TGCAGTGCTAGAGATAATAGGCTAGCGAGCACAGATACGCAGTATTTT. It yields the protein CSARDNRLASTDTQYF.

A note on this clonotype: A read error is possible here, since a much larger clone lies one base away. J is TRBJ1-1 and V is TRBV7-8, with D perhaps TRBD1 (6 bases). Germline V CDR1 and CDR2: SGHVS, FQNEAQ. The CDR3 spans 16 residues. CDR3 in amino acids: CSSSSQWTRGRPEAFF. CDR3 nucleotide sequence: TGTTCCAGCAGCTCCCAATGGACCCGGGGGCGGCCTGAAGCTTTCTTT.

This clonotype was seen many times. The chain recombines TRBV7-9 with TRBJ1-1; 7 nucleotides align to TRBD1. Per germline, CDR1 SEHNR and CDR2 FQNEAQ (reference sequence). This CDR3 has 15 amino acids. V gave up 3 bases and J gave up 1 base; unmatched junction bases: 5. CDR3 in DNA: TGTGCCAGCAGCTTGACAGGGCGGGGGAACACTGAAGCTTTCTTT. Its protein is CASSLTGRGNTEAFF.

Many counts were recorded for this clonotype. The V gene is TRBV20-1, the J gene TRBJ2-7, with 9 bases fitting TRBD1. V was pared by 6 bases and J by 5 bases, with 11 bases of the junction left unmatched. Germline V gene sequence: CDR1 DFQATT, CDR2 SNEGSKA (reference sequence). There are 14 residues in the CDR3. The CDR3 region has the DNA TGCAGTGCGGCACAGGGGGCGCTTGTTCACGAGCAGTACTTC. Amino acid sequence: CSAAQGALVHEQYF.

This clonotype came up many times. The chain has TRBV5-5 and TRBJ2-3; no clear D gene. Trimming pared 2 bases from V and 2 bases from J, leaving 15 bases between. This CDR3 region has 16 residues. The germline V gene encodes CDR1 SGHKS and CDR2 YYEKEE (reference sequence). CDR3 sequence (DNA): TGTGCCAGCAGCTTATACGGCACCCTCTACACAGATACGCAGTATTTT. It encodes CASSLYGTLYTDTQYF.

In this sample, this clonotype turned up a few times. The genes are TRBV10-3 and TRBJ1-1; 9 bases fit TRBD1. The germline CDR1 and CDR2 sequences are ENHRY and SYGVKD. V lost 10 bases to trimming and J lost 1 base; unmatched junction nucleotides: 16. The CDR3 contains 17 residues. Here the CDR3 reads CATRTGTGLQTNTEAFF. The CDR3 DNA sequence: TGTGCCACCCGTACCGGGACAGGGTTGCAAACGAACACTGAAGCTTTCTTT.

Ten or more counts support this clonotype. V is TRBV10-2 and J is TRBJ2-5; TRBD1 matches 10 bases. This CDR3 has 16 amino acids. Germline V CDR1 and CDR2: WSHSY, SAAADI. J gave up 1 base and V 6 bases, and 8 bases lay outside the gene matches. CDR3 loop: CASRDVDRGGQETQYF. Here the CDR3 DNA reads TGCGCCAGCAGGGACGTGGACAGGGGGGGCCAAGAGACCCAGTACTTC.